Following are 22 T cell receptor beta chains from one sample sequenced in a study of cytomegalovirus exposure and HLA in healthy donors. A multiplex PCR was run with 60 Vbeta primers and 13 Jbeta primers. Clones were read by immunoSEQ multiplex PCR, and TCRdb kept only the in-frame ones, dropping some. This table has 120,000 or so clones, less than 90% appearing once. The material sequenced was PBMCs. The receptor set was obtained from a middle-aged man in good health and CMV-seronegative.

This clone turned up a few times. The chain links TRBV7-8 to TRBJ1-6; D remains unclear. Germline-derived CDR1 and CDR2 are SGHVS and FQNEAQ. The CDR3 has 12 amino acids. Trimming cost V 5 bases and J 4 bases, with 3 bases left between them. CDR3 region: CASSHYNSPLHF. In DNA, the CDR3 is TGTGCCAGCAGCCATTATAATTCACCCCTCCACTTT.

J is TRBJ2-1 and V is TRBV4-2, with a possible D match to TRBD2 (6 bases). The ends were cut back, 4 bases at V and 4 bases at J, with 17 bases in the middle. CDR3 length: 16 amino acids. The germline V gene has CDR1 LGHNA and CDR2 YNFKEQ. CDR3 coding DNA: TGTGCCAGCAGCCCAGCGATTAGCGGAGCATACAATGAGCAGTTCTTC. Protein sequence: CASSPAISGAYNEQFF.

The J gene is TRBJ1-5, the V gene TRBV30; weak D call: TRBD1 (5 bases). V lost 1 base, J lost 5 bases, and 12 bases lay in between. The germline CDR1 and CDR2 sequences are GTSNPN and SVGIG (reference sequence). The CDR3 sequence is 14 residues long. The CDR3 loop reads CAWSGPGYDQPQHF. The CDR3 DNA follows: TGTGCCTGGAGTGGGCCAGGGTACGATCAGCCCCAGCATTTT.

This clone was observed once. This rearrangement joins TRBV29-1 to TRBJ1-1; the match to TRBD1 covers 8 bases. Germline lookup yields CDR1 SQVTM and CDR2 ANQGSEA. The CDR3 spans 12 residues. Unmatched junction bases numbered 3, after V lost 3 bases and J lost 6 bases. The DNA for the CDR3 is TGCAGCGTTGACAGGGGGCCATCTGAAGCTTTCTTT. Its protein product is CSVDRGPSEAFF. The variable domain in full, with the rest retrieved from reference TRBV29-1 and TRBJ1-1, is SAVISQKPSRDICQRGTSLTIQCQVDSQVTMMFWYRQQPGQSLTLIATANQGSEATYESGFVIDKFPISRPNLTFSTLTVSNMSPEDSSIYLCSVDRGPSEAFFGQGTRLTVV.

The genes are TRBV29-1 and TRBJ2-2; 8 bases line up with TRBD2. There are 15 residues in the CDR3. The germline V gene encodes CDR1 SQVTM and CDR2 ANQGSEA. J gave up 4 bases and V 4 bases, and 8 bases lay outside the gene matches. CDR3 sequence: CSVVMFGGGTGELFF. CDR3 in DNA: TGCAGCGTTGTAATGTTCGGGGGGGGCACCGGGGAGCTGTTTTTT.

The rearrangement uses TRBV5-8 and TRBJ2-5, with TRBD1 identical over 7 bases. Trimming at V came to 5 bases and at J to 7 bases, leaving 14 bases not matched to a gene. The CDR3 consists of 15 residues. Germline V gene sequence: CDR1 SGHTS, CDR2 YDEGEE. The CDR3 loop is CASSMGQGVEWTQYF. CDR3 nucleotides: TGTGCCAGCAGTATGGGCCAGGGGGTCGAGTGGACCCAGTACTTC.

The chain couples TRBV9 to TRBJ2-7; perhaps TRBD2 as D (6 bases). Trimming took off 4 bases at V and 5 bases at J, with 13 bases between the two ends. Per the germline V gene, CDR1 is SGDLS and CDR2 is YYNGEE. There are 13 residues in the CDR3. DNA for the CDR3: TGTGCCAGCAGCCGAAGCGGGTCCCACGAGCAGTACTTC. Translation gives CASSRSGSHEQYF.

CDR3 DNA sequence: TGTGCCAGCACTAGAAACAGACAGGGCCAAGAGACCCAGTACTTC. It specifies CASTRNRQGQETQYF. The chain joins TRBV6-1 to TRBJ2-5; 7 bases agree with TRBD1. CDR3 length equals 15 residues. Germline CDR1 reads MNHNS; CDR2 reads SASEGT. With V trimmed by 7 bases and J by 1 base, 9 bases remained unmatched.

The chain carries TRBV15 and TRBJ2-7, with 7 bases matching TRBD1. V shed 0 bases and J 5 bases; nucleotides not matched to a gene: 10. This CDR3 has 16 residues. CDR1 and CDR2 (germline): LNHNV, YYDKDF (reference sequence). The DNA for the CDR3 is TGTGCCACCAGCAGAGACCGGGACAGTCGATGGAACGAGCAGTACTTC. It is translated as CATSRDRDSRWNEQYF.

The rearrangement joins TRBV5-4 to TRBJ2-5; 11 bases agree with TRBD1. This CDR3 contains 16 residues. CDR1 and CDR2 from the germline V gene are SGHNT and YYREEE (reference sequence). Trimming at V came to 3 bases and at J to 4 bases, leaving 8 bases not matched to a gene. The CDR3: CASSSKDRGLGETQYF. The CDR3 region has the DNA TGTGCCAGCAGCTCAAAGGACAGGGGGCTGGGAGAGACCCAGTACTTC.

The chain has TRBV7-9 and TRBJ1-1; D remains ambiguous. Germline-derived CDR1 and CDR2 are SEHNR and FQNEAQ (reference sequence). This CDR3 has 16 residues. V was cut by 1 base and J by 0 bases, with 12 bases left in between. CDR3 region: CASSLGWPTVNTEAFF. CDR3 bases: TGTGCCAGCAGCTTAGGATGGCCGACTGTGAACACTGAAGCTTTCTTT. The whole variable domain, remainder taken from reference TRBV7-9 and TRBJ1-1, is DTGVSQNPRHKITKRGQNVTFRCDPISEHNRLYWYRQTLGQGPEFLTYFQNEAQLEKSRLLSDRFSAERPKGSFSTLEIQRTEQGDSAMYLCASSLGWPTVNTEAFFGQGTRLTVV.

This clone has just a few counts. The rearrangement joins TRBV15 to TRBJ1-4; D ambiguous. The germline V and J ends were trimmed by 8 bases and 0 bases, with 16 bases remaining between them. Germline values: CDR1 LNHNV, CDR2 YYDKDF (reference sequence). The CDR3 spans 16 residues. This CDR3 is CATGSRLRATNEKLFF. In DNA form, the CDR3 reads TGTGCCACCGGTTCTAGATTGAGAGCAACTAATGAAAAACTGTTTTTT.

This clone was seen once. This chain connects TRBV6-4 to TRBJ2-1, with TRBD2 identical over 10 bases. This CDR3 region has 14 residues. V shed 4 bases, J shed 5 bases, and the junction held 2 bases outside the gene matches. Germline assignment: CDR1 MRHNA and CDR2 SNTAGT. Written as DNA, the CDR3 is TGTGCCAGCAGTGTACTAGCGGGGCACAATGAGCAGTTCTTC. Residues: CASSVLAGHNEQFF.

The chain has TRBV29-1 and TRBJ1-1; D gene ambiguous. This CDR3 comprises 10 residues. Germline loops: CDR1 SQVTM, CDR2 ANQGSEA. The ends were cut back, 7 bases at V and 1 base at J, with 4 bases in the middle. CDR3 coding DNA: TGCAGCGGAGGGAACACTGAAGCTTTCTTT. As protein: CSGGNTEAFF. The entire variable domain, with the rest obtained from reference TRBV29-1 and TRBJ1-1, is as follows: SAVISQKPSRDICQRGTSLTIQCQVDSQVTMMFWYRQQPGQSLTLIATANQGSEATYESGFVIDKFPISRPNLTFSTLTVSNMSPEDSSIYLCSGGNTEAFFGQGTRLTVV.

J is TRBJ1-2 and V is TRBV6-5; a weak D match, TRBD1 (5 bases). The germline V and J ends were trimmed by 7 bases and 7 bases, with 22 bases remaining between them. Per the germline V gene, CDR1 is MNHEY and CDR2 is SVGAGI. This CDR3 spans 15 amino acids. The CDR3 sequence is CASTRFGTAGRGYTF. The CDR3 region has the DNA TGTGCCAGCACCAGATTCGGGACTGCGGGTCGTGGCTACACCTTC.

J is TRBJ1-1 and V is TRBV29-1; no firm D call. V lost 8 bases to trimming and J lost 5 bases, with 12 bases between them. The length of the CDR3 is 11 residues. The V gene's germline CDR1 is SQVTM and CDR2 ANQGSEA. DNA of the CDR3: TGCAGCACAAGGCCGGGTACTGAAGCTTTCTTT. Translation: CSTRPGTEAFF.

Regarding this clone: Other DNA sequences in the same sample also yield this CDR3. V is TRBV14 and J is TRBJ2-5, with D perhaps TRBD1 (5 bases). CDR1 SGHDN and CDR2 FVKESK come from the germline V gene. This CDR3 has 13 amino acids. Trimming left V 6 bases short and J 5 bases short, with 13 bases between. DNA of the CDR3: TGTGCCAGCAGTCCAGGGTCTAGGGAGACCCAGTACTTC. Encoded protein: CASSPGSRETQYF.

This chain joins TRBV5-4 and TRBJ1-6, with D possibly matching TRBD1 (6 bases). CDR1 and CDR2 (germline): SGHNT, YYREEE (reference sequence). V gave up 4 bases and J gave up 10 bases, with 18 bases separating them. The CDR3 length is 15 residues. The CDR3: CASSPGQGNTSPLHF. The CDR3 DNA follows: TGTGCCAGCAGCCCCGGGCAGGGGAATACCTCACCCCTCCACTTT.

This chain uses TRBV11-2 with TRBJ1-4; possible D gene TRBD1, 5 bases. V was pared by 5 bases and J by 5 bases, with 9 bases between. Germline V lookup: CDR1 SGHAT, CDR2 FQNNGV. This CDR3 is built from 13 residues. The CDR3 region is CASSPGFNEKLFF. For the CDR3, the DNA is TGTGCCAGCAGCCCAGGGTTCAATGAAAAACTGTTTTTT.

The rearrangement joins TRBV5-4 to TRBJ1-2; tentative D call: TRBD1 (6 bases). Germline assignment: CDR1 SGHNT and CDR2 YYREEE (reference sequence). V gave up 4 bases and J gave up 2 bases, with 9 bases separating them. The CDR3 sequence is 13 residues long. The CDR3 sequence is CASSLDRNYGYTF. The CDR3 DNA reads TGTGCCAGCAGCCTTGACAGGAACTATGGCTACACCTTC.

The chain combines TRBV5-1 with TRBJ2-7; D possibly corresponds to TRBD2 (6 bases). Trimming stripped 4 bases from V and 0 bases from J, with 17 bases between. Germline values: CDR1 SGHRS, CDR2 YFSETQ. This CDR3 spans 16 amino acids. The CDR3 loop reads CASSHSWEASSYEQYF. The CDR3 DNA sequence: TGCGCCAGCAGCCACTCCTGGGAGGCGTCCTCCTACGAGCAGTACTTC.

The V gene is TRBV9, the J gene TRBJ1-1; D is uncertain. The CDR3 has 12 residues. Trimming cost V 4 bases and J 6 bases, with 10 bases left between them. Germline-derived CDR1 and CDR2 are SGDLS and YYNGEE. The CDR3 loop is CASSPPRPEAFF. The CDR3 nucleotides read TGTGCCAGCAGCCCCCCCCGTCCTGAAGCTTTCTTT. Full variable domain (missing parts from reference TRBV9 and TRBJ1-1): DSGVTQTPKHLITATGQRVTLRCSPRSGDLSVYWYQQSLDQGLQFLIQYYNGEERAKGNILERFSAQQFPDLHSELNLSSLELGDSALYFCASSPPRPEAFFGQGTRLTVV.